The T cell receptor beta chain described here comes from a study of cytomegalovirus exposure and HLA in healthy donors. The germline V gene has CDR1 SGHVS and CDR2 FQNEAQ. The V and J ends lost 5 bases and 7 bases, in that order; junction bases with no gene match: 6. The CDR3 has 13 amino acids. Concerning this clone itself: Its target is not known.

Study-wide results and limits: Analysis performed later showed TCR beta chains linked to HLA being more clonally expanded than equally common others. Most TCR sequences showed up rarely, but some public TCRs showed up in many donors. Owing to their indistinguishability, certain V segments, notably TRBV6-2 and TRBV6-3, were excluded. There were several of the most significant clusters that appeared linked to common viral pathogens in a later analysis.

This PCR relied on a set of 60 Vbeta primers and 13 Jbeta primers. Only in-frame clones appear in the TCRdb table, and some are missing; sequencing was by immunoSEQ multiplex PCR. Of about 110,000 clones listed, less than 85% are singletons. The sample taken for sequencing was PBMCs. This receptor was identified in a man aged 25 to 40 in good health and CMV-seropositive. The chain uses TRBV7-8 and TRBJ1-2; 8 nucleotides line up with TRBD1. CDR3 sequence: CASSRQGRGGYTF. DNA of the CDR3: TGTGCCAGCAGCCGACAGGGGCGGGGTGGCTACACCTTC.